Listed here are 30 T cell receptor beta chains from one sample, sequenced in a study of blood T cell repertoires in COVID-19. Measured with immunoSEQ multiplex PCR; TCRdb has only the in-frame clones, and not every one. The table records approximately 200,000 clones, around 87% of them present only once. The sample was PBMCs or T cells enriched from blood (not recorded which). The receptors originated from a man aged 30 to 39 in a cohort exposed to, infected with or recovered from COVID-19 (not recorded which).

V and J are TRBV4-1 and TRBJ1-1; TRBD1 agrees at 7 bases. Germline values: CDR1 MGHRA, CDR2 YSYEKL. The CDR3 has 17 residues. V shed 3 bases and J 3 bases; nucleotides not matched to a gene: 13. In DNA, the CDR3 is TGCGCCAGCAGCCATACCCTAGACAGGGCCAGATACACTGAAGCTTTCTTT. Residues: CASSHTLDRARYTEAFF.

The J gene is TRBJ2-7, the V gene TRBV18; weak D call: TRBD1 (6 bases). CDR1 and CDR2 (germline): KGHSH, LQKENI. V dropped 5 bases and J dropped 1 base, with 15 bases sitting between them. The CDR3 totals 15 residues. CDR3 sequence: CASSSDQDSSYEQYF. CDR3 bases: TGTGCCAGCTCATCTGACCAGGACAGTTCCTACGAGCAGTACTTC.

The V call is TRBV3-1 (or the pseudogene TRBV3-2), the J call TRBJ1-4; 10 nucleotides match TRBD1. J was trimmed by 3 bases and V by 2 bases; bases with no gene match: 6. Germline V gene lookup returns CDR1 LGHDT and CDR2 YNNKEL (reference sequence). This CDR3 is 17 amino acids long. For the CDR3, the DNA is TGTGCCAGCAGCCAATCGACAGGGGGCTCATCTAATGAAAAACTGTTTTTT. It is translated as CASSQSTGGSSNEKLFF.

The gene calls are TRBV3-1 (or the pseudogene TRBV3-2) and TRBJ2-7; D gene ambiguous. Trimming removed 3 bases at V and 3 bases at J, with 9 bases between. CDR3 size: 13 residues. The germline CDR1 and CDR2 sequences are LGHDT and YNNKEL (reference sequence). CDR3 bases: TGTGCCAGCAGCCAGACCACTATCTACGAGCAGTACTTC. Protein product: CASSQTTIYEQYF.

Worth noting for this clone: This specimen includes other DNA sequences encoding the same CDR3. The V gene is TRBV7-9, the J gene TRBJ2-1, with D unresolved. CDR1 and CDR2 (germline): SEHNR, FQNEAQ (reference sequence). V was clipped by 3 bases and J by 10 bases, with 10 bases between them. This CDR3 region has 12 residues. CDR3 loop: CASSFGEGEQFF. CDR3 in DNA: TGTGCCAGCAGCTTCGGAGAAGGCGAGCAGTTCTTC.

V gene TRBV2 combines with J gene TRBJ1-4; D is perhaps TRBD1 (6 bases). CDR1 SNHLY and CDR2 FYNNEI come from the germline V gene. The germline V and J ends were trimmed by 6 bases and 5 bases, with 13 bases remaining between them. The CDR3 totals 14 residues. The CDR3 is CASRGRGGNEKLFF. The CDR3 DNA reads TGTGCCAGCAGAGGTCGAGGGGGAAATGAAAAACTGTTTTTT.

The chain carries TRBV3-1 (or the pseudogene TRBV3-2) and TRBJ2-7, with 7 bases that match TRBD2. This CDR3 comprises 14 residues. With V trimmed by 3 bases and J by 2 bases, 4 bases remained unmatched. The germline CDR1 and CDR2 sequences are LGHDT and YNNKEL (reference sequence). Here the CDR3 DNA reads TGTGCCAGCAGCCACGTTGGACTAGCCTACGAGCAGTACTTC. The encoded protein is CASSHVGLAYEQYF.

CDR3 sequence reads: CASSQVEGGPQRSTDTQYF. CDR3 nucleotides: TGTGCCAGCAGCCAAGTCGAGGGAGGGCCTCAACGAAGCACAGATACGCAGTATTTT. This sequence joins TRBV3-1 (or the pseudogene TRBV3-2) and TRBJ2-3; TRBD2 agrees at 7 bases. The germline V gene has CDR1 LGHDT and CDR2 YNNKEL (reference sequence). V dropped 1 base and J dropped 0; count of bases not matched to a gene: 13. The CDR3 has 19 residues.

This chain joins TRBV6-1 and TRBJ1-3, with D perhaps matching TRBD1 (5 bases). Germline V gene sequence: CDR1 MNHNS, CDR2 SASEGT. This CDR3 has 16 amino acids. V was pared by 4 bases and J by 0 bases, with 13 bases between. CDR3 sequence: CASSAGLPVSGNTIYF. The CDR3, as DNA: TGTGCCAGCAGTGCGGGACTCCCAGTCTCTGGAAACACCATATATTTT.

The rearrangement links TRBV18 to TRBJ1-5, with 7 nucleotides matching TRBD1. V shed 1 base, J shed 5 bases, and the junction held 2 bases outside the gene matches. Germline V gene lookup returns CDR1 KGHSH and CDR2 LQKENI. This CDR3 spans 14 amino acids. CDR3 nucleotides: TGTGCCAGCTCACCACGGGACAGTGATCAGCCCCAGCATTTT. Protein product: CASSPRDSDQPQHF.

The CDR3 sequence: CASSAQGPHGYTF. DNA for the CDR3: TGTGCCAGCAGTGCACAGGGACCGCATGGCTACACCTTC. V is TRBV27 and J is TRBJ1-2, with TRBD1 as a possible D gene (6 bases). The V gene lost 5 bases and the J gene lost 6 bases, with 13 bases spanning the gap. The CDR3 sequence is 13 residues long. Germline CDR1 and CDR2: MNHEY and SMNVEV (reference sequence).

This chain links TRBV5-4 with TRBJ2-1; D is uncertain. Per germline, CDR1 SGHNT and CDR2 YYREEE (reference sequence). With 4 bases removed from V and 3 bases from J, the gap between germline ends came to 8 bases. This CDR3 region has 13 residues. CDR3 region: CASSLDGYNEQFF. The CDR3 region has the DNA TGTGCCAGCAGCCTGGACGGCTACAATGAGCAGTTCTTC.

The CDR3 DNA is TGTGCCAGCAGCTTAGGTGGAGGGGTCGGGGCAGATACGCAGTATTTT. It is translated as CASSLGGGVGADTQYF. The chain is built from TRBV7-9 and TRBJ2-3; D perhaps matches TRBD2 (6 bases). The ends were cut back, 1 base at V and 4 bases at J, with 15 bases in the middle. CDR1 is SEHNR and CDR2 is FQNEAQ in the germline V gene (reference sequence). The CDR3 totals 16 residues.

The rearrangement links TRBV4-1 to TRBJ2-7; TRBD2 might be the D (5 bases). In germline, CDR1 is MGHRA, CDR2 YSYEKL. The CDR3 totals 15 residues. V lost 0 bases and J 2 bases, leaving 11 bases between the germline ends. The CDR3 is CASSQEGSVPYEQYF. The DNA for the CDR3 is TGCGCCAGCAGCCAAGAGGGTAGCGTCCCCTACGAGCAGTACTTC.

On this clone: The junction shows a germline mismatch at one end, possibly a read error. The chain couples TRBV7-7 to TRBJ2-7; 9 positions agree with TRBD1. CDR3 length equals 16 residues. Germline lookup yields CDR1 SSHAT and CDR2 FNYEAQ (reference sequence). The CDR3 DNA reads TGTGCTAGCAGCTTAGCGCGGACAGGGGCGATACACGAGCAGTACTTC. Residues: CASSLARTGAIHEQYF. Combining the CDR3 with reference TRBV7-7 and TRBJ2-7 gives the whole variable domain GAGVSQSPRYKVTKRGQDVTLRCDPISSHATLYWYQQALGQGPEFLTYFNYEAQPDKSGLPSDRFSAERPEGSISTLTIQRTEQRDSAMYRCASSLARTGAIHEQYFGPGTRLTVT.

This clone was found once. J is TRBJ2-1 and V is TRBV24-1, with 7 bases aligning to TRBD2. In germline, CDR1 is KGHDR, CDR2 SFDVKD. The V and J ends lost 3 bases and 9 bases, in that order; junction bases with no gene match: 13. There are 16 residues in the CDR3. Here the CDR3 reads CATSDVRPGGGGEQFF. In DNA, the CDR3 is TGTGCCACCAGTGATGTGAGGCCGGGAGGAGGTGGTGAGCAGTTCTTC.

This chain joins TRBV7-3 and TRBJ2-5, with 12 bases lining up with TRBD2. V gave up 4 bases and J gave up 5 bases; unmatched junction bases: 5. Germline V lookup: CDR1 SGHTA, CDR2 FQGTGA. The CDR3 has 15 residues. The CDR3 DNA reads TGTGCCAGCAGCTCCATAGGGACTAGCGGGGAGACCCAGTACTTC. It translates to CASSSIGTSGETQYF.

The gene calls are TRBV9 and TRBJ2-1, with D maybe TRBD2 (6 bases). Germline assignment: CDR1 SGDLS and CDR2 YYNGEE. The CDR3 contains 15 residues. V lost 3 bases, J lost 5 bases, and 15 bases lay in between. CDR3 sequence (DNA): TGTGCCAGCAGCGACCCTTTTAGCGGAGACAATGAGCAGTTCTTC. Its translation: CASSDPFSGDNEQFF.

V is TRBV27 and J is TRBJ2-2; the D is unclear. The CDR3 covers 16 residues. With 2 bases removed from V and 6 bases from J, the gap between germline ends came to 16 bases. Germline assignment: CDR1 MNHEY and CDR2 SMNVEV (reference sequence). CDR3 sequence: CASSLSPQTRAGELFF. The CDR3, as DNA: TGTGCCAGCAGTTTAAGCCCCCAAACCCGGGCCGGGGAGCTGTTTTTT.

V usage is TRBV10-3 and J usage is TRBJ1-5; 7 nucleotides align to TRBD1. The CDR3 loop spans 14 amino acids. Germline V CDR1 and CDR2: ENHRY, SYGVKD. Losses at the gene ends were 10 bases for V and 3 bases for J; bases not matched to a gene: 9. The CDR3 reads CATSSGQPNQPQHF. CDR3 nucleotide sequence: TGTGCCACCTCGTCGGGACAGCCCAATCAGCCCCAGCATTTT.

The chain has TRBV29-1 and TRBJ2-7, with a weak D call TRBD2 (5 bases). The V gene's germline CDR1 is SQVTM and CDR2 ANQGSEA. The length of the CDR3 is 15 residues. CDR3 loop: CSVSDAGTGDYEQYF. Here the CDR3 DNA reads TGCAGTGTCAGTGACGCGGGCACCGGGGATTACGAGCAGTACTTC.

This clone was found a few times. This chain links TRBV4-1 with TRBJ1-5; TRBD1 is a possible D gene (5 bases). CDR1 MGHRA and CDR2 YSYEKL come from the germline V gene. V was trimmed by 1 base and J by 7 bases, leaving 14 bases between them. This CDR3 comprises 15 residues. The CDR3 loop is CASSQVGVGGQPQHF. The CDR3 bases are TGCGCCAGCAGCCAAGTAGGAGTTGGGGGGCAGCCCCAGCATTTT.

The chain links TRBV9 to TRBJ2-7, with D uncertain. V lost 0 bases, J lost 1 base, and 8 bases lay in between. CDR3 length: 14 amino acids. Germline lookup yields CDR1 SGDLS and CDR2 YYNGEE. The CDR3: CASSVALRSYEQYF. In DNA, the CDR3 is TGTGCCAGCAGCGTAGCTCTGCGTTCCTACGAGCAGTACTTC.

The chain combines TRBV19 with TRBJ2-7; TRBD1 agrees at 8 bases. Germline CDR1 and CDR2: LNHDA and SQIVND (reference sequence). The CDR3 sequence is 18 residues long. With 4 bases clipped from V and 6 bases from J, the junction kept 20 bases outside the gene matches. As DNA, the CDR3 is TGTGCCAGTAGTAGGGACGCAGGGGGCAATCCTTCCCGGCGCGAGCAGTACTTC. This gives the protein CASSRDAGGNPSRREQYF.

This clone was seen only once. The chain joins TRBV3-1 (or the pseudogene TRBV3-2) to TRBJ2-2; D call uncertain. The germline V gene encodes CDR1 LGHDT and CDR2 YNNKEL (reference sequence). The CDR3 has 14 amino acids. The V and J ends lost 1 base and 6 bases respectively, with 9 bases between them. In nucleotides, the CDR3 is TGTGCCAGCAGCCAAGCGAGCGAGCCCGGGGAGCTGTTTTTT. Amino acids: CASSQASEPGELFF.

As DNA, the CDR3 is TGCAGCGTAGCCAGGGGCCAGAGGGTAATTGGCACTGAAGCTTTCTTT. Amino acids: CSVARGQRVIGTEAFF. This chain connects TRBV29-1 to TRBJ1-1, with a possible D match to TRBD1 (6 bases). The CDR3 spans 16 residues. CDR1 is SQVTM and CDR2 is ANQGSEA in the germline V gene. V lost 6 bases and J lost 4, with 24 bases in between.

This clone was counted once. The rearrangement links TRBV13 to TRBJ1-1, with 10 bases that match TRBD1. CDR3 length: 13 residues. J gave up 7 bases and V 5 bases, and 4 bases lay outside the gene matches. Germline V gene data show CDR1 as PRHDT and CDR2 as FYEKMQ (reference sequence). CDR3 in amino acids: CASSPGQGIEAFF. The CDR3 DNA sequence: TGTGCCAGCAGCCCGGGACAGGGGATTGAAGCTTTCTTT. Full variable domain (missing parts from reference TRBV13 and TRBJ1-1): AAGVIQSPRHLIKEKRETATLKCYPIPRHDTVYWYQQGPGQDPQFLISFYEKMQSDKGSIPDRFSAQQFSDYHSELNMSSLELGDSALYFCASSPGQGIEAFFGQGTRLTVV.

This chain links TRBV19 with TRBJ1-1; D possibly corresponds to TRBD1 (5 bases). CDR1 and CDR2 (germline): LNHDA, SQIVND (reference sequence). V shed 4 bases and J shed 0 bases, with 9 bases lying between them. The CDR3 runs 14 residues. Written as DNA, the CDR3 is TGTGCCAGTAGTAGCGGGGCTCTGAACACTGAAGCTTTCTTT. Translation: CASSSGALNTEAFF.

V and J are TRBV5-1 and TRBJ2-7, with D maybe TRBD1 (5 bases). Trimming left V 1 base short and J 2 bases short, with 10 bases between. Germline lookup yields CDR1 SGHRS and CDR2 YFSETQ. The CDR3 runs 14 residues. Written as DNA, the CDR3 is TGCGCCAGCAGCTTGCGGCAGGGTCCCTACGAGCAGTACTTC. Encoded protein: CASSLRQGPYEQYF.

This clone appeared once. The chain uses TRBV9 and TRBJ2-7; 9 bases match TRBD1. This CDR3 has 15 residues. The V gene end was trimmed by 3 bases and the J gene end by 6 bases; junction bases not matched to a gene: 10. The germline V gene encodes CDR1 SGDLS and CDR2 YYNGEE. The CDR3 here is CASSAPGTGTSEQYF. The DNA of the CDR3 is TGTGCCAGCAGCGCCCCCGGGACAGGGACATCCGAGCAGTACTTC. The complete variable domain, with remaining parts taken from reference TRBV9 and TRBJ2-7, reads DSGVTQTPKHLITATGQRVTLRCSPRSGDLSVYWYQQSLDQGLQFLIQYYNGEERAKGNILERFSAQQFPDLHSELNLSSLELGDSALYFCASSAPGTGTSEQYFGPGTRLTVT.